This T cell receptor beta chain was sequenced in a study of beta chain features in type 1 diabetes. General observations from the study: Researchers cautioned that cDNA sequencing could over-represent cells with high TCR expression. Patients showed naive, central memory and Treg TCRB repertoires that appeared more similar than those of healthy donors. The study found moderately but significantly shorter TCRB CDR3s in all four CD4+ subsets of Type 1 diabetes patients.

Blood was collected once per donor into heparin, averaging approximately 0.11 L. In the case of this clone: The antigen is not known.

As every portion of the isolated RNA was reverse transcribed, the sequencing read expressed TCRB transcripts. Measured with immunoSEQ multiplex PCR; TCRdb has only the in-frame clones, and not every one. The top ten hold 0.55% to 0.75% of the sample, which has about 390,000 clones, around 10% seen once. The receptor's source is a man aged 30-40 years with type 1 diabetes. The sample was central memory CD4+ T cells from blood.

The CDR3 protein is CASSIRRAPNTGELFF. CDR3 nucleotide sequence: TGTGCCAGTAGTATTAGGCGGGCCCCGAACACCGGGGAGCTGTTTTTT. J is TRBJ2-2 and V is TRBV19, with D possibly TRBD2 on 5 matching bases. CDR1 is LNHDA and CDR2 is SQIVND in the germline V gene (reference sequence). Trimming removed 3 bases from V and 0 bases from J, with 11 bases in between. This CDR3 contains 16 residues. The full variable domain, completed using reference TRBV19 and TRBJ2-2, is DGGITQSPKYLFRKEGQNVTLSCEQNLNHDAMYWYRQDPGQGLRLIYYSQIVNDFQKGDIAEGYSVSREKKESFPLTVTSAQKNPTAFYLCASSIRRAPNTGELFFGEGSRLTVL.